The 27 T cell receptor beta chains presented below share a single source sample, sequenced in a study of T cell repertoires in cytomegalovirus infection. One entry per CDR3 protein, called by TCRdb with MiXCR from the reads. The sample records under 800,000 distinct CDR3 sequences, more than 20% being singletons. The sequenced sample consisted of CD8+ T cells from PBMCs. These TCRs come from a human donor in good health (CMV status not recorded). Some clones in this sample may be carry-over from other donors' samples.

V usage is TRBV20-1 and J usage is TRBJ1-1; perhaps TRBD1 as D (6 bases). The V gene's germline CDR1 is DFQATT and CDR2 SNEGSKA (reference sequence). V lost 5 bases and J 1 base, leaving 11 bases between the germline ends. The CDR3 runs to 13 residues. The CDR3 is CSAAGVRNTEAFF. CDR3 coding DNA: TGCAGTGCTGCAGGGGTCCGGAACACTGAAGCTTTCTTT.

This clonotype was seen more than once but under ten times. This chain uses TRBV12-3 or TRBV12-4 with TRBJ2-7; D gene ambiguous. The length of the CDR3 is 13 residues. V was clipped by 3 bases and J by 3 bases, with 9 bases between them. This CDR3 reads CASSFEVFYEQYF. The CDR3 nucleotides are TGTGCCAGCAGTTTTGAGGTATTCTACGAGCAGTACTTC.

V is TRBV6-2 or TRBV6-3 and J is TRBJ1-1, with D unclear. The V and J ends lost 7 bases and 1 base respectively, with 10 bases between them. The CDR3 runs 13 residues. Germline V gene sequence: CDR1 MNHEY, CDR2 SVGEGT. CDR3 sequence (DNA): TGTGCCAGCACCTTATGGGGGAACACTGAAGCTTTCTTT. This translates into CASTLWGNTEAFF.

The chain is built from TRBV20-1 and TRBJ1-5; D unclear. V was shortened by 3 bases and J by 7 bases, with 13 bases between the two germline ends. Germline V gene sequence: CDR1 DFQATT, CDR2 SNEGSKA (reference sequence). The CDR3 runs to 13 residues. CDR3 sequence: CSARAPEAQPQHF. The CDR3 nucleotides are TGCAGTGCTAGGGCCCCCGAGGCCCAGCCCCAGCATTTT.

In its sample, this clonotype was seen many times. The J gene is TRBJ2-1, the V gene TRBV7-8; TRBD2 agrees at 11 bases. The germline V gene has CDR1 SGHVS and CDR2 FQNEAQ. The CDR3 has 16 amino acids. The J segment lost 2 bases and the V segment lost 2 bases, leaving 2 bases of the junction unmatched. In DNA, the CDR3 is TGTGCCAGCAGCTTATTGACTAGCGGGGCCTACAATGAGCAGTTCTTC. It yields the protein CASSLLTSGAYNEQFF.

The genes are TRBV2 and TRBJ2-7; no clear D. This CDR3 contains 14 residues. Germline V gene lookup returns CDR1 SNHLY and CDR2 FYNNEI. V lost 3 bases and J 4 bases, leaving 13 bases between the germline ends. This chain's CDR3 is CASSDEVVLYEQYF. The DNA of the CDR3 is TGTGCCAGCAGTGACGAAGTAGTCCTTTACGAGCAGTACTTC.

Details on this clonotype: This may arise from a read error, as a much more abundant clone is one base away. The J gene is TRBJ1-2, the V gene TRBV28; D is unresolved. Germline assignment: CDR1 MDHEN and CDR2 SYDVKM. The CDR3 runs 13 residues. In nucleotides, the CDR3 is TGTGCCAACAGTTTCGAGAACAGCTATGGCTACACCTTC. Translating gives CANSFENSYGYTF.

This clonotype was counted ten times or more. The rearrangement uses TRBV7-8 and TRBJ2-7; D is unresolved. V was cut by 1 base and J by 3 bases, with 7 bases left in between. Germline assignment: CDR1 SGHVS and CDR2 FQNEAQ. The CDR3 covers 13 residues. The CDR3 protein is CASSLGEFYEQYV. CDR3 DNA sequence: TGTGCCAGCAGCTTAGGGGAATTCTACGAGCAGTACGTC.

This clonotype showed up many times. V and J are TRBV19 and TRBJ2-5; maybe TRBD2 (5 bases). The CDR3 sequence is 13 residues long. Trimming cost V 6 bases and J 3 bases, with 11 bases left between them. CDR1 and CDR2 from the germline V gene are LNHDA and SQIVND (reference sequence). The CDR3 nucleotides are TGTGCCAGTAGGGGTAGAGGGAAAGAGACCCAGTACTTC. Residues: CASRGRGKETQYF.

This clonotype was observed a few times. The CDR3 sequence is CASSPGTIQGETQYF. CDR3 in DNA: TGTGCCAGCAGCCCAGGGACTATCCAAGGGGAGACCCAGTACTTC. The chain links TRBV5-5 to TRBJ2-5; 7 nucleotides match TRBD2. This CDR3 is 15 amino acids long. Germline trimming cut 4 bases from V and 5 bases from J; bases unmatched to any gene: 11. Germline CDR1 is SGHKS and CDR2 is YYEKEE (reference sequence). Together with reference TRBV5-5 and TRBJ2-5, the CDR3 gives the full variable domain: DAGVTQSPTHLIKTRGQQVTLRCSPISGHKSVSWYQQVLGQGPQFIFQYYEKEERGRGNFPDRFSARQFPNYSSELNVNALLLGDSALYLCASSPGTIQGETQYFGPGTRLLVL.

This clonotype was seen only a few times. The chain combines TRBV27 with TRBJ1-1; TRBD1 is a possible D gene (6 bases). The CDR3 length is 14 residues. The germline V and J ends were trimmed by 7 bases and 7 bases, with 19 bases remaining between them. CDR1 is MNHEY, CDR2 SMNVEV, per germline (reference sequence). The CDR3 DNA reads TGTGCCAGCATCCCCGGTTTCGGGGGACATGAAGCTTTCTTT. It encodes CASIPGFGGHEAFF.

The chain recombines TRBV4-2 with TRBJ1-1, with 8 bases fitting TRBD1. Looked up from germline, CDR1 is LGHNA and CDR2 is YNFKEQ. Trimming removed 1 base from V and 4 bases from J; junction bases left unmatched: 5. The CDR3 runs 15 residues. CDR3: CASSQAGQGGTEAFF. The CDR3, as DNA: TGTGCCAGCAGCCAAGCTGGACAGGGTGGCACTGAAGCTTTCTTT.

The rearrangement joins TRBV28 to TRBJ1-6, with no clear D. Trimming shortened V by 3 bases and J by 0 bases, and 12 bases separated the two germline ends. CDR1 is MDHEN and CDR2 is SYDVKM in the germline V gene. This CDR3 is built from 17 residues. This chain's CDR3 is CASSLGWTTSYNSPLHF. CDR3 DNA: TGTGCCAGCAGTTTGGGGTGGACGACCTCCTATAATTCACCCCTCCACTTT.

This clonotype has a count of ten or more. J is TRBJ2-7 and V is TRBV7-9, with D uncertain. V was trimmed by 5 bases and J by 3 bases, leaving 14 bases between them. The CDR3 loop spans 14 amino acids. The germline CDR1 and CDR2 sequences are SEHNR and FQNEAQ (reference sequence). CDR3 nucleotide sequence: TGTGCCAGCAGCCCCGGCACGACTGGCTACGAGCAGTACGTC. Translation: CASSPGTTGYEQYV.

This chain uses TRBV28 with TRBJ1-5; D gene uncertain. This CDR3 contains 14 residues. Trimming shortened V by 6 bases and J by 2 bases, and 11 bases separated the two germline ends. The V gene's germline CDR1 is MDHEN and CDR2 SYDVKM. Written as DNA, the CDR3 is TGTGCCAGCAGCATGGGGTCAGGCAATCAGCCCCAGCATTTT. Its protein is CASSMGSGNQPQHF. The complete variable domain, with remaining parts taken from reference TRBV28 and TRBJ1-5, reads DVKVTQSSRYLVKRTGEKVFLECVQDMDHENMFWYRQDPGLGLRLIYFSYDVKMKEKGDIPEGYSVSREKKERFSLILESASTNQTSMYLCASSMGSGNQPQHFGDGTRLSIL.

This clonotype was seen many times. The V gene is TRBV7-8, the J gene TRBJ2-1; D possibly corresponds to TRBD2 (5 bases). Between the trimmed V and J ends, which lost 3 bases and 0 bases, there was a span of 18 bases. The CDR3 runs 18 residues. The germline V gene has CDR1 SGHVS and CDR2 FQNEAQ. CDR3 sequence reads: CASSFPILDTNSYNEQFF. The CDR3 nucleotides read TGTGCCAGCAGCTTCCCAATACTAGACACGAACTCCTACAATGAGCAGTTCTTC.

Concerning this clonotype: This may arise from a read error, as a much more abundant clone is one base away. The chain joins TRBV5-1 to TRBJ2-1, with a tentative D call TRBD1 (6 bases). This CDR3 is 15 amino acids long. Germline CDR1 and CDR2: SGHRS and YFSETQ. CDR3 DNA: TGCGCCAACAGCCTCTATGGGGACAAAGGCAATGAGCAGTTCTTC. Its protein is CANSLYGDKGNEQFF.

There are a few counts of this clonotype. The chain carries TRBV20-1 and TRBJ2-1, with 7 bases matching TRBD2. With 0 bases clipped from V and 6 bases from J, the junction kept 26 bases outside the gene matches. The CDR3 loop spans 21 amino acids. Germline lookup yields CDR1 DFQATT and CDR2 SNEGSKA (reference sequence). CDR3 DNA: TGCAGTGCTAGAGATCTCCCCTTGAGTAGCGGGTGGGCGGGGGTAATCAATGAGCAGTTCTTC. It is translated as CSARDLPLSSGWAGVINEQFF.

This clonotype was picked up many times. This sequence joins TRBV6-1 and TRBJ2-5; 7 nucleotides match TRBD2. CDR1 and CDR2 (germline): MNHNS, SASEGT. With 4 bases clipped from V and 5 bases from J, the junction kept 10 bases outside the gene matches. This CDR3 has 15 amino acids. The CDR3 DNA reads TGTGCCAGCAGTGCAACGACTAGCTATTCGGAGACCCAGTACTTC. Translation: CASSATTSYSETQYF.

This clonotype occurred many times. The V gene is TRBV10-2, the J gene TRBJ1-2; 8 bases are shared with TRBD1. Germline values: CDR1 WSHSY, CDR2 SAAADI. After removal of 10 bases from V and 4 bases from J, the junction contained 14 bases not matched to a gene. This CDR3 has 15 amino acids. The DNA of the CDR3 is TGCGCCACCCTGGACAGGGACTCGCTAGGCTATGGCTACACCTTC. This translates into CATLDRDSLGYGYTF.

The chain recombines TRBV9 with TRBJ2-1, with 8 bases lining up with TRBD2. Unmatched junction bases numbered 12, after V lost 4 bases and J lost 6 bases. Germline-derived CDR1 and CDR2 are SGDLS and YYNGEE. The CDR3 loop spans 16 amino acids. DNA for the CDR3: TGTGCCAGCAGCCAAATGAGGACGGGGGGGACCAATGAGCAGTTCTTC. Amino acids: CASSQMRTGGTNEQFF.

The chain uses TRBV7-8 and TRBJ2-2; 10 positions agree with TRBD2. CDR3 length equals 18 residues. From germline, CDR1 is SGHVS and CDR2 FQNEAQ. V lost 2 bases, J lost 2 bases, and 8 bases stayed unmatched. As DNA, the CDR3 is TGTGCCAGCAGCTTACCGGCTAGCGGGGGACTCAACACCGGGGAGCTGTTTTTT. This translates into CASSLPASGGLNTGELFF.

This clonotype was seen more than once but under ten times. V and J are TRBV20-1 and TRBJ2-1; D remains unclear. Germline values: CDR1 DFQATT, CDR2 SNEGSKA (reference sequence). The CDR3 is 11 residues long. With 0 bases removed from V and 8 bases from J, the gap between germline ends came to 5 bases. In nucleotides, the CDR3 is TGCAGTGCTAGAGATAGGCATGAGCAGTTCTTC. It codes for CSARDRHEQFF.

This clonotype was recorded a few times. The V gene is TRBV6-5, the J gene TRBJ1-3; TRBD1 matches 8 bases. Germline CDR1 and CDR2: MNHEY and SVGAGI. This CDR3 has 16 amino acids. With 0 bases clipped from V and 1 base from J, the junction kept 2 bases outside the gene matches. The CDR3 here is CASSYSQGASGNTIYF. CDR3 DNA sequence: TGTGCCAGCAGTTACTCGCAGGGGGCTTCTGGAAACACCATATATTTT.

This clonotype was seen a few times. This chain connects TRBV6-2 or TRBV6-3 to TRBJ2-2, with D possibly matching TRBD2 (5 bases). The CDR3 is made up of 15 amino acids. Trimming took off 3 bases at V and 3 bases at J, with 11 bases between the two ends. The V gene's germline CDR1 is MNHEY and CDR2 SVGEGT. This CDR3 reads CASSYRGFDTGELFF. For the CDR3, the DNA is TGTGCCAGCAGTTATCGGGGTTTCGACACCGGGGAGCTGTTTTTT.

This clonotype was detected many times. J is TRBJ2-5 and V is TRBV28; D gene unclear. CDR3 length: 13 amino acids. Trimming shortened V by 5 bases and J by 0 bases, and 7 bases separated the two germline ends. The germline gives CDR1 MDHEN, CDR2 SYDVKM. CDR3 region: CASSVGHQETQYF. In DNA form, the CDR3 reads TGTGCCAGCAGTGTAGGCCACCAAGAGACCCAGTACTTC. Combining the CDR3 with reference TRBV28 and TRBJ2-5 gives the whole variable domain DVKVTQSSRYLVKRTGEKVFLECVQDMDHENMFWYRQDPGLGLRLIYFSYDVKMKEKGDIPEGYSVSREKKERFSLILESASTNQTSMYLCASSVGHQETQYFGPGTRLLVL.

This clonotype was counted only a few times. V is TRBV5-4 and J is TRBJ2-1, with 8 bases aligning to TRBD1. Germline V CDR1 and CDR2: SGHNT, YYREEE (reference sequence). Unmatched junction bases numbered 16, after V lost 4 bases and J lost 10 bases. This CDR3 has 16 amino acids. The CDR3 protein is CASSRPEDRAEWEQFF. The CDR3 nucleotides read TGTGCCAGCAGCCGTCCGGAGGACAGGGCCGAGTGGGAGCAGTTCTTC.